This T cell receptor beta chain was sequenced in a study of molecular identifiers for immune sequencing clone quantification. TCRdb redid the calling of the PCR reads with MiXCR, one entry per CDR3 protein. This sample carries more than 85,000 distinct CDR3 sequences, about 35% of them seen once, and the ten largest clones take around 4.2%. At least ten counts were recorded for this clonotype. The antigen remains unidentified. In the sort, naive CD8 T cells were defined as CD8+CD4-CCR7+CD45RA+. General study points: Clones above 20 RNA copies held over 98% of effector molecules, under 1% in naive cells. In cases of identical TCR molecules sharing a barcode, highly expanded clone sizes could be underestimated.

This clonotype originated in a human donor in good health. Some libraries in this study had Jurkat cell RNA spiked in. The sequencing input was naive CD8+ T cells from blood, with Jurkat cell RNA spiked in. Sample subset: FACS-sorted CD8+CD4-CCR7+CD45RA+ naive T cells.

The CDR3 loop is CASSVGQSSADTQYF. CDR3 nucleotide sequence: TGTGCCAGCAGCGTAGGTCAGTCTTCGGCAGATACGCAGTATTTT. The genes are TRBV9 and TRBJ2-3; D is undetermined. The V gene lost 0 bases and the J gene lost 4 bases, with 12 bases spanning the gap. The CDR3 runs to 15 residues. Germline V gene lookup returns CDR1 SGDLS and CDR2 YYNGEE.